The subject of this entry is one T cell receptor (beta chain). The antigen is unknown. These data come from a study of T cell repertoires in cytomegalovirus infection. Study in general: Recently identified HLA-C-restricted CMV epitopes and well-studied HLA-B-restricted CMV epitopes were used by the study. Shared public TCR beta signatures pointed to both CMV infection and a matching HLA type.

TCRdb re-called the reads with MiXCR, one entry per CDR3 protein. Among about 770,000 distinct CDR3 sequences listed, under 35% were seen once. General study points: CMV carriers having the relevant HLA were flagged by cumulative public TCR beta family frequency. HLA-C-restricted TCR beta clonotypes specific for CMV led the ex vivo response.

Germline V CDR1 and CDR2: SQVTM, ANQGSEA. V was clipped by 7 bases and J by 2 bases, with 14 bases between them. This CDR3 has 13 residues. The receptor was derived from a human donor in good health (CMV status not recorded). Some clones in this sample may be carry-over from other donors' samples. The sequencing used cultured CD8+ T cells from PBMCs, collected from culture after CMV antigen stimulation. The chain uses TRBV29-1 and TRBJ1-1; no reliable D call. The CDR3 loop is CSDGDNDNTEAFF. The CDR3 DNA reads as TGCAGCGATGGTGACAACGACAACACTGAAGCTTTCTTT.